This T cell receptor beta chain was recovered during a study of blood T cell repertoires in COVID-19. Across the study: The origin of the acute and convalescent COVID-19 samples was the United States, Italy and Spain. T cells, B-cell-depleted T cells, or PBMCs provided the cDNA or gDNA that served as material.

In the original workflow: It was from reference gene primer amplification that nucleated cell counts were estimated. This table comes from immunoSEQ multiplex PCR, and its TCRdb copy is limited to in-frame clones, with some not included. V, J and clone size derive from that table, while D and trimming were established from the DNA sequence. The sample carries 100,000 to 150,000 clones, around 89% recorded once. The CDR3 sequence is 16 residues long. V was pared by 4 bases and J by 5 bases, with 9 bases of the junction left unmatched. Per the germline V gene, CDR1 is SGHRS and CDR2 is YFSETQ. The clonotype was recovered from a human donor in a cohort sampled during active COVID-19. The specimen was peripheral blood. This chain connects TRBV5-1 to TRBJ2-5; 12 nucleotides match TRBD2. The CDR3 here is CASSPLAGGSSETQYF. In DNA form, the CDR3 reads TGCGCCAGCAGCCCCCTAGCGGGGGGGTCTAGTGAGACCCAGTACTTC.